Following are 16 T cell receptor beta chains from one sample sequenced in a study of T cells after yellow fever vaccination. MiXCR, applied by TCRdb to the 5' RACE reads, yields one record per CDR3 protein. The sample contains hundreds of thousands of distinct CDR3 sequences, roughly 17% of which appear only once. The material was PBMCs, obtained around 5 days after the first yellow fever vaccination. These receptor sequences come from a man aged 18-30 years who received the YFV17D yellow fever vaccine.

The V call is TRBV20-1, the J call TRBJ2-1; D gene ambiguous. Trimming removed 0 bases at V and 6 bases at J, with 6 bases between. CDR1 and CDR2 (germline): DFQATT, SNEGSKA (reference sequence). The CDR3 extends over 12 amino acids. The CDR3 coding sequence is TGCAGTGCTAGAGAGGCCGGCAATGAGCAGTTCTTC. Its translation is CSAREAGNEQFF.

The J gene is TRBJ1-2, the V gene TRBV9; 7 bases align to TRBD1. The V and J ends lost 2 bases and 2 bases, in that order; junction bases with no gene match: 6. The CDR3 is 15 residues long. From germline, CDR1 is SGDLS and CDR2 YYNGEE. The CDR3, as DNA: TGTGCCAGCAGCGTCTCTTCGGGACAGAACTATGGCTACACCTTC. Its protein is CASSVSSGQNYGYTF.

This clonotype has ten or more counts. J is TRBJ1-2 and V is TRBV27; 9 positions match TRBD1. V shed 4 bases and J 4 bases; nucleotides not matched to a gene: 10. This CDR3 has 16 residues. In germline, CDR1 is MNHEY, CDR2 SMNVEV (reference sequence). The CDR3 loop is CASSSHFGTGTYGYTF. CDR3 in DNA: TGTGCCAGCAGTTCCCATTTCGGGACAGGGACCTATGGCTACACCTTC.

This rearrangement joins TRBV7-9 to TRBJ2-7, with a weak D call TRBD1 (5 bases). This CDR3 comprises 12 residues. Trimming removed 4 bases at V and 5 bases at J, with 9 bases between. Germline-derived CDR1 and CDR2 are SEHNR and FQNEAQ (reference sequence). CDR3 in amino acids: CASSSGWNEQYF. CDR3 DNA: TGTGCCAGCAGCTCAGGGTGGAACGAGCAGTACTTC.

This clonotype has more than one count but fewer than ten. V gene TRBV6-1 combines with J gene TRBJ1-2; D is possibly TRBD1 (6 bases). The CDR3 extends over 13 amino acids. Germline V gene data show CDR1 as MNHNS and CDR2 as SASEGT. V was shortened by 8 bases and J by 4 bases, with 14 bases between the two germline ends. CDR3 bases: TGTGCCAGCGGGGCGGACAGTGTCTATGGCTACACCTTC. It codes for CASGADSVYGYTF.

This clonotype has a handful of counts. The chain carries TRBV24-1 and TRBJ2-1; TRBD2 matches at 11 bases. This CDR3 contains 15 residues. Per germline, CDR1 KGHDR and CDR2 SFDVKD. Trimming removed 3 bases from V and 5 bases from J; junction bases left unmatched: 2. The DNA for the CDR3 is TGTGCCACCAGTGATCCGACTAGCGGGGACAATGAGCAGTTCTTC. As protein: CATSDPTSGDNEQFF.

The J gene is TRBJ2-5, the V gene TRBV12-3 or TRBV12-4, with 11 nucleotides matching TRBD1. J lost 4 bases, V lost 4 bases, and 2 bases had no gene match. The CDR3 totals 14 residues. For the CDR3, the DNA is TGTGCCAGCAGTTACGGGACAGGGGGAGAGACCCAGTACTTC. Translating gives CASSYGTGGETQYF.

This clonotype was seen more than once but under ten times. The rearrangement joins TRBV19 to TRBJ1-1, with 8 nucleotides matching TRBD1. The V gene's germline CDR1 is LNHDA and CDR2 SQIVND (reference sequence). This CDR3 region has 15 residues. Germline trimming cut 9 bases from V and 0 bases from J; bases unmatched to any gene: 9. CDR3 nucleotides: TGTGCCAGCATTAAGAACAGGGGGGTGAACACTGAAGCTTTCTTT. Translating gives CASIKNRGVNTEAFF.

The chain is built from TRBV5-5 and TRBJ2-7; D may match TRBD1 or TRBD2 (5 bases each). Germline V gene data show CDR1 as SGHKS and CDR2 as YYEKEE (reference sequence). Trimming shortened V by 1 base and J by 1 base, and 18 bases separated the two germline ends. The CDR3 length is 17 residues. The CDR3 nucleotides are TGTGCCAGCAGCTTGTCACATCGGGACGGAGTTTCCTACGAGCAGTACTTC. Protein product: CASSLSHRDGVSYEQYF.

CDR3 in DNA: TGCAGTGCCGGGACAGGGGTCGGTCTCGAGCAGTACTTC. Translation gives CSAGTGVGLEQYF. The chain recombines TRBV20-1 with TRBJ2-7; TRBD1 matches at 10 bases. The CDR3 is 13 residues long. In germline, CDR1 is DFQATT, CDR2 SNEGSKA (reference sequence). The junction had 8 bases not matched to a gene; V was cut back by 6 bases and J by 6 bases.

This clonotype was detected ten times or more. The CDR3, as DNA: TGTGCCAGCAAGGGGGAGTCCTCTGGGGCCAACGTCCTGACTTTC. Amino acid sequence: CASKGESSGANVLTF. The chain joins TRBV27 to TRBJ2-6; a possible D gene is TRBD1 (6 bases). The germline CDR1 and CDR2 sequences are MNHEY and SMNVEV (reference sequence). The CDR3 spans 15 residues. V lost 7 bases and J lost 0, with 10 bases in between. Full variable domain (rest looked up from reference TRBV27 and TRBJ2-6): EAQVTQNPRYLITVTGKKLTVTCSQNMNHEYMSWYRQDPGLGLRQIYYSMNVEVTDKGDVPEGYKVSRKEKRNFPLILESPSPNQTSLYFCASKGESSGANVLTFGAGSRLTVL.

This chain links TRBV7-2 with TRBJ2-5; TRBD2 might be the D (6 bases). The CDR3 has 16 residues. V lost 1 base and J 1 base, leaving 13 bases between the germline ends. Germline V gives CDR1 SGHTA, CDR2 FQGNSA. Here the CDR3 reads CASSLGVSGPQETQYF. In DNA, the CDR3 is TGTGCCAGCAGCTTAGGAGTTAGCGGTCCCCAAGAGACCCAGTACTTC.

The gene calls are TRBV6-6 and TRBJ2-7; D is undetermined. CDR3 length: 13 residues. From germline, CDR1 is MNHNY and CDR2 SVGAGI (reference sequence). The V and J ends lost 4 bases and 6 bases respectively, with 13 bases between them. Written as DNA, the CDR3 is TGTGCCAGCAGTTCCCAGGACCTGACCGAGCAGTACTTC. Its protein is CASSSQDLTEQYF.

This clonotype was detected only a few times. The CDR3 loop is CASTRETGGFPQHF. The CDR3 DNA reads as TGTGCCAGCACCAGGGAGACAGGGGGCTTCCCCCAGCATTTT. The chain couples TRBV12-3 or TRBV12-4 to TRBJ1-5, with 10 bases identical to TRBD1. This CDR3 spans 14 amino acids. V was pared by 7 bases and J by 10 bases, with 10 bases of the junction left unmatched.

This clonotype was observed a few times. The V gene is TRBV18, the J gene TRBJ1-5, with 12 bases aligning to TRBD1. The CDR3 loop spans 16 amino acids. With 1 base clipped from V and 6 bases from J, the junction kept 4 bases outside the gene matches. CDR1 and CDR2 from the germline V gene are KGHSH and LQKENI. CDR3 in amino acids: CASSPLGQGASQPQHF. CDR3 nucleotides: TGTGCCAGCTCACCACTGGGACAGGGGGCTTCTCAGCCCCAGCATTTT.

V and J are TRBV4-3 and TRBJ2-2; D not resolved. This CDR3 comprises 16 residues. The V gene's germline CDR1 is LGHNA and CDR2 YSLEER. Trimming cost V 0 bases and J 3 bases, with 11 bases left between them. CDR3 loop: CASSQDLSPYTGELFF. The CDR3 nucleotides read TGCGCCAGCAGCCAAGATCTTAGCCCCTACACCGGGGAGCTGTTTTTT.